The 8 T cell receptor beta chains below come from one sample, sequenced in a study of monozygotic twins with inflammatory bowel disease. Reanalyzing the 5' RACE reads, TCRdb keeps one entry per CDR3 protein, without DNA. The sample holds more than 75,000 distinct CDR3 sequences. The sequencing sample was made of blood. The source is a human donor with ulcerative colitis or Crohn's disease, or a healthy co-twin of an affected twin (not recorded which).

The chain links TRBV20-1 to TRBJ1-1; checking the TCRdb D call of TRBD1 is not possible without DNA. The CDR3 loop spans 13 amino acids. CDR1 and CDR2 from the germline V gene are DFQATT and SNEGSKA (reference sequence). CDR3: CSATVRGNTEAFF.

The chain carries TRBV7-9 and TRBJ2-5. The CDR3 has 14 amino acids. Germline CDR1 is SEHNR and CDR2 is FQNEAQ (reference sequence). CDR3 protein: CASSSPRHRETQYF.

The V call is TRBV7-8, the J call TRBJ1-1; TCRdb's D call, TRBD1, is unchecked because there is no DNA. Germline loops: CDR1 SGHVS, CDR2 FQNEAQ. The CDR3 contains 17 residues. Here the CDR3 reads CASSNHRGQGALGEAFF.

The rearrangement uses TRBV27 and TRBJ1-6; checking the TCRdb D call of TRBD1 is not possible without DNA. This CDR3 is 15 amino acids long. Germline V gene lookup returns CDR1 MNHEY and CDR2 SMNVEV (reference sequence). CDR3 protein: CASRDGTGANSPLHF.

The V call is TRBV7-8, the J call TRBJ1-2; absent DNA, TCRdb's TRBD1 call cannot be checked. The CDR3 consists of 13 residues. The V gene's germline CDR1 is SGHVS and CDR2 FQNEAQ. CDR3 protein: CASSLEPGTAPYF.

The chain uses TRBV7-2 and TRBJ2-1; TCRdb's assignment of TRBD1 cannot be checked, as there is no DNA. The CDR3 extends over 13 amino acids. CDR1 is SGHTA and CDR2 is FQGNSA in the germline V gene. Here the CDR3 reads CASSYRQGNEQFF.

The chain is built from TRBV20-1 and TRBJ1-4. CDR1 and CDR2 (germline): DFQATT, SNEGSKA (reference sequence). The CDR3 runs to 14 residues. The CDR3 reads CSAREGATNEKLFF.

The rearrangement uses TRBV5-1 and TRBJ2-1; TCRdb's D call, TRBD2, is unchecked because there is no DNA. Looked up from germline, CDR1 is SGHRS and CDR2 is YFSETQ. The CDR3 runs 15 residues. The CDR3 reads CASSFGPSHGDEQFF.